This passage covers 2 T cell receptor beta chains from one sample sequenced in a study of radiation and T cells in renal cell carcinoma. Time point of the sample: blood 2 weeks post-SBRT. Treatment noted: 15 Gy SBRT to primary tumor, nephrectomy 4 weeks later. Measured with immunoSEQ multiplex PCR; TCRdb has only the in-frame clones, and not every one. The sample has over 60,000 clones; 65% to 90% are singletons. Sequencing was performed on blood, taken from a patient whose treatment included radiotherapy and nephrectomy. The receptors derive from a woman aged 50 to 60 with renal cell carcinoma.

This rearrangement joins TRBV19 to TRBJ1-1, with D hard to call. CDR1 and CDR2 from the germline V gene are LNHDA and SQIVND (reference sequence). Deletions cut 6 bases from V and 1 base from J, with 15 bases between. This CDR3 is 15 amino acids long. Written as DNA, the CDR3 is TGTGCCAGTAGCTTCCACCTGAAGTCGAACACTGAAGCTTTCTTT. It specifies CASSFHLKSNTEAFF.

This clone was counted a single time. The chain combines TRBV19 with TRBJ2-7, with 9 nucleotides matching TRBD2. After removal of 5 bases from V and 2 bases from J, the junction contained 7 bases not matched to a gene. The CDR3 length is 15 residues. The germline CDR1 and CDR2 sequences are LNHDA and SQIVND (reference sequence). The CDR3: CASSLLAGGPYEQYF. DNA of the CDR3: TGTGCCAGTAGTCTCCTGGCGGGAGGGCCCTACGAGCAGTACTTC.